This TCR beta chain was recorded in a study of T cells in localized non-small cell lung cancer. Notes on the study in general: When the top 100 tumor clones were examined, a median approximately 59 of them also appeared in the adjacent lung, which was paired and uninvolved. Because sequencing included only one region (of the tumor), heterogeneity remains possible. Those with higher blood T cell density had longer overall survival.

This clone was detected once. Its antigen remains unidentified. TCRdb's table, derived via immunoSEQ multiplex PCR, lists solely in-frame clones and lacks some. Among tens of thousands of clones listed, about 90% were seen once. The CDR3 sequence is 15 residues long. Trimming took off 5 bases at V and 3 bases at J, with 16 bases between the two ends. Germline values: CDR1 LNHDA, CDR2 SQIVND (reference sequence). The sequencing used peripheral blood, collected before any cancer treatment. V and J are TRBV19 and TRBJ2-5, with a tentative D call TRBD1 (6 bases). This TCR derives from a man aged 35-69 years with stage I squamous cell lung carcinoma. The CDR3 coding sequence is TGTGCCAGTAGTCGCAGGGGTTTGGGTGAAGAGACCCAGTACTTC. Translating gives CASSRRGLGEETQYF.